The 21 T cell receptor beta chains given below trace back to one sample, sequenced in a study of blood T cell repertoires in COVID-19. Assay: immunoSEQ multiplex PCR; the TCRdb copy retains only in-frame clones and omits some. The data show approximately 260,000 clones, more than 60% seen once. Material: peripheral blood. The receptors shown here come from a middle-aged woman with active or convalescent COVID-19.

The table lists this clone with a few counts. The V call is TRBV7-3, the J call TRBJ2-1; TRBD2 matches 10 bases. Germline CDR1 reads SGHTA; CDR2 reads FQGTGA. The CDR3 contains 15 residues. Trimming removed 6 bases from V and 4 bases from J; junction bases left unmatched: 6. The CDR3 region has the DNA TGTGCCAGCAGTCATACTAGCGGGGAATACAATGAGCAGTTCTTC. Translated: CASSHTSGEYNEQFF.

This chain connects TRBV18 to TRBJ2-5; D not certain. The CDR3 is 13 amino acids. Looked up from germline, CDR1 is KGHSH and CDR2 is LQKENI. Between the trimmed V and J ends, which lost 3 bases and 1 base, there was a span of 6 bases. The CDR3, as DNA: TGTGCCAGCTCACCCACTTCCCAAGAGACCCAGTACTTC. Residues: CASSPTSQETQYF.

For this clone: The same CDR3 also results from other DNA sequences found in this sample. This chain links TRBV5-4 with TRBJ2-7; TRBD1 aligns across 8 bases. Germline CDR1 and CDR2: SGHNT and YYREEE (reference sequence). V trimming: 0 bases; J trimming: 6 bases; junction bases outside the gene matches: 5. The CDR3 covers 14 residues. The CDR3 coding sequence is TGTGCCAGCAGCTTGGTTCAGGGGGCGGGCGAGCAGTACTTC. Its translation is CASSLVQGAGEQYF.

V is TRBV4-1 and J is TRBJ1-3; D is perhaps TRBD1 (5 bases). Deletions cut 3 bases from V and 4 bases from J, with 13 bases between. Germline-derived CDR1 and CDR2 are MGHRA and YSYEKL. The CDR3 is 15 residues long. CDR3 sequence: CASSQKTVAGNTIYF. The CDR3 DNA reads as TGCGCCAGCAGCCAGAAGACAGTAGCAGGAAACACCATATATTTT.

In this sample, this clone turned up many times. Other nucleotide sequences from this sample produce the same CDR3. V gene TRBV7-3 combines with J gene TRBJ2-1; 9 bases line up with TRBD1. This CDR3 spans 14 amino acids. From germline, CDR1 is SGHTA and CDR2 FQGTGA. J lost 6 bases, V lost 5 bases, and 5 bases had no gene match. In nucleotides, the CDR3 is TGTGCCAGCAGCCCGGGGACAGGGAGCAATGAGCAGTTCTTC. Protein: CASSPGTGSNEQFF. Filled out from reference TRBV7-3 and TRBJ2-1, the complete variable domain reads GAGVSQTPSNKVTEKGKYVELRCDPISGHTALYWYRQSLGQGPEFLIYFQGTGAADDSGLPNDRFFAVRPEGSVSTLKIQRTERGDSAVYLCASSPGTGSNEQFFGPGTRLTVL.

This chain joins TRBV4-1 and TRBJ2-3, with D tentatively TRBD2 (7 bases). The germline V gene has CDR1 MGHRA and CDR2 YSYEKL. The CDR3 totals 16 residues. V was shortened by 2 bases and J by 9 bases, with 21 bases between the two germline ends. CDR3 amino acids: CASSQSRGAALVTQYF. As DNA, the CDR3 is TGCGCCAGCAGCCAAAGTCGGGGGGCCGCGTTAGTCACGCAGTATTTT.

The chain recombines TRBV2 with TRBJ1-2; 7 nucleotides line up with TRBD1. With 9 bases clipped from V and 2 bases from J, the junction kept 6 bases outside the gene matches. There are 13 residues in the CDR3. Germline V gene lookup returns CDR1 SNHLY and CDR2 FYNNEI. The CDR3: CARRSTGNYGYTF. The CDR3 region has the DNA TGTGCCAGGAGATCGACAGGGAACTATGGCTACACCTTC.

The J gene is TRBJ1-5, the V gene TRBV6-5; no clear D. Germline V gene data show CDR1 as MNHEY and CDR2 as SVGAGI. This CDR3 comprises 11 residues. V lost 4 bases and J lost 6, with 4 bases in between. CDR3 protein: CASSSVQPQHF. DNA of the CDR3: TGTGCCAGCAGTTCGGTTCAGCCCCAGCATTTT.

V gene TRBV6-1 combines with J gene TRBJ2-7, with 11 bases fitting TRBD1. Germline V CDR1 and CDR2: MNHNS, SASEGT. The CDR3 covers 14 residues. Trimming cost V 1 base and J 6 bases; bases outside gene matches: 2. The CDR3 reads CASSEGDRGIEQYF. The DNA for the CDR3 is TGTGCCAGCAGTGAAGGGGACAGGGGGATCGAGCAGTACTTC.

This clone came up a few times. The V call is TRBV27, the J call TRBJ2-7; 9 bases align to TRBD1. The V gene end was trimmed by 3 bases and the J gene end by 4 bases; junction bases not matched to a gene: 7. CDR1 is MNHEY and CDR2 is SMNVEV in the germline V gene (reference sequence). The CDR3 covers 15 residues. The CDR3 DNA follows: TGTGCCAGCAGTTTTCTGGGACAGGGTGTTTACGAGCAGTACTTC. Its protein product is CASSFLGQGVYEQYF.

V is TRBV6-5 and J is TRBJ2-7; TRBD2 is a possible D gene (6 bases). V was shortened by 6 bases and J by 6 bases, with 12 bases between the two germline ends. Germline-derived CDR1 and CDR2 are MNHEY and SVGAGI. The CDR3 totals 12 residues. The chain's CDR3 is CASSVRGGEQYF. The CDR3 region has the DNA TGTGCCAGCAGCGTGAGGGGAGGCGAGCAGTACTTC.

J is TRBJ1-3 and V is TRBV2, with a tentative D call TRBD1 (5 bases). The V gene's germline CDR1 is SNHLY and CDR2 FYNNEI. The CDR3 consists of 14 residues. Trimming cost V 6 bases and J 0 bases, with 9 bases left between them. CDR3 sequence reads: CASSYGGSGNTIYF. Written as DNA, the CDR3 is TGTGCCAGCAGCTACGGGGGCTCTGGAAACACCATATATTTT.

The chain has TRBV6-5 and TRBJ1-6; D is ambiguous. V was shortened by 8 bases and J by 7 bases, with 15 bases between the two germline ends. The germline gives CDR1 MNHEY, CDR2 SVGAGI. The CDR3 length is 14 residues. The CDR3 nucleotides read TGTGCCAGCGTGCCGTATAGAGTGAATTCACCCCTCCACTTT. Encoded protein: CASVPYRVNSPLHF.

The chain is built from TRBV6-5 and TRBJ2-2; 7 bases fit TRBD1. The CDR3 loop spans 14 amino acids. Germline V gives CDR1 MNHEY, CDR2 SVGAGI. The ends lost 6 bases at V and 8 bases at J; junction bases unmatched: 9. The CDR3 coding sequence is TGTGCCAGCAGGGCTACAGGGGTGAGAGGGGAGCTGTTTTTT. The encoded protein is CASRATGVRGELFF.

This chain links TRBV7-2 with TRBJ2-5; D is possibly TRBD1 (5 bases). V dropped 0 bases and J dropped 1 base, with 9 bases sitting between them. Germline CDR1 SGHTA, CDR2 FQGNSA. This CDR3 is built from 15 residues. The CDR3 DNA is TGTGCCAGCAGCTTAGCAGGGGCGAGCCAAGAGACCCAGTACTTC. This gives the protein CASSLAGASQETQYF.

V and J are TRBV30 and TRBJ2-3, with D possibly being TRBD1 (6 bases). The V gene lost 4 bases and the J gene lost 0 bases, with 14 bases spanning the gap. CDR1 GTSNPN and CDR2 SVGIG come from the germline V gene (reference sequence). This CDR3 has 15 residues. The CDR3 is CAWKRGGLSTDTQYF. The DNA of the CDR3 is TGTGCCTGGAAACGTGGGGGCCTTAGCACAGATACGCAGTATTTT.

There are a few counts of this clone. The chain recombines TRBV5-1 with TRBJ1-3; tentative D call: TRBD1 (5 bases). This CDR3 is built from 15 residues. V gave up 0 bases and J gave up 0 bases, with 7 bases separating them. CDR1 is SGHRS and CDR2 is YFSETQ in the germline V gene. CDR3 DNA sequence: TGCGCCAGCAGCTTGGGACAGCCCTCTGGAAACACCATATATTTT. Translation gives CASSLGQPSGNTIYF.

The V and J genes are TRBV4-1 and TRBJ1-2, with TRBD1 as a possible D gene (6 bases). Trimming took off 0 bases at V and 14 bases at J, with 22 bases between the two ends. This CDR3 is 15 amino acids long. Looked up from germline, CDR1 is MGHRA and CDR2 is YSYEKL. CDR3 region: CASSQEGFSPQGRTF. In DNA, the CDR3 is TGCGCCAGCAGCCAAGAAGGATTTTCCCCTCAGGGGCGTACCTTC.

The chain is built from TRBV18 and TRBJ1-4; D is unresolved. V gave up 1 base and J gave up 0 bases, with 12 bases separating them. The germline V gene encodes CDR1 KGHSH and CDR2 LQKENI. There are 17 residues in the CDR3. CDR3 bases: TGTGCCAGCTCACCACAGTTGGCATCCGCAACTAATGAAAAACTGTTTTTT. Translated, it gives CASSPQLASATNEKLFF.

This clone has only one observation. This chain joins TRBV19 and TRBJ1-4, with TRBD1 matching over 10 bases. J gave up 6 bases and V 5 bases, and 3 bases lay outside the gene matches. This CDR3 is built from 14 residues. Germline V gene sequence: CDR1 LNHDA, CDR2 SQIVND (reference sequence). The CDR3 sequence: CASSAGTGDEKLFF. CDR3 nucleotides: TGTGCCAGTAGTGCCGGGACAGGGGATGAAAAACTGTTTTTT.

The chain is built from TRBV6-5 and TRBJ1-2; a weak D match, TRBD1 (6 bases). The CDR3 runs to 14 residues. The V gene lost 0 bases and the J gene lost 6 bases, with 11 bases spanning the gap. Germline V gene data show CDR1 as MNHEY and CDR2 as SVGAGI. CDR3 protein: CASSYSPGVDGYTF. DNA for the CDR3: TGTGCCAGCAGTTACTCGCCAGGGGTAGATGGCTACACCTTC.